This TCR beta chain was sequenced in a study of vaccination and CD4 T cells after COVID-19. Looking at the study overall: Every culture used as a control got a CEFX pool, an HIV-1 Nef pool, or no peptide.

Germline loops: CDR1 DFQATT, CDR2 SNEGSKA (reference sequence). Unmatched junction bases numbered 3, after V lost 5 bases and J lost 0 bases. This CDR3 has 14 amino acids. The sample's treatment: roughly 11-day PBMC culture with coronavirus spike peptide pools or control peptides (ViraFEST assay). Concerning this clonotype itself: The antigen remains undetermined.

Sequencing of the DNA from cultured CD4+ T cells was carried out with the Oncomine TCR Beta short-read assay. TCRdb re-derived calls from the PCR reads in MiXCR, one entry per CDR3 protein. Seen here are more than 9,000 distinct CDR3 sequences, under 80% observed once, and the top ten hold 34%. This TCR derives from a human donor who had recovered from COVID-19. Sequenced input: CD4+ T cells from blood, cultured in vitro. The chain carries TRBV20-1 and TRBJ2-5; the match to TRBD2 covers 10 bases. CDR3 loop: CSADSGGYQETQYF. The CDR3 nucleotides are TGCAGTGCTGATAGCGGGGGGTACCAAGAGACCCAGTACTTC.